The clone carrying this T cell receptor (beta chain) was recorded at least ten times. Its cognate antigen is unknown. Indicated time point: newly diagnosed GD, antithyroid drugs for less than 3 months. Isolated PBMC RNA provided the starting material for the TCR library. This specimen comes from a study of regulatory T cells in long-lasting Graves disease. Study at large: Prior antithyroid drug treatment in newly diagnosed Graves' patients lasted under 3 months. General study findings and limits: Samples came from peripheral blood alone, without thyroid tissue. Favored gene segments in persistent disease were TRBV28, TRBJ1-2 and TRBJ2-5.

Libraries of TCR beta came from iRepertoire HTBI primers plus Arm-PCR of CDR3 regions. TCRdb analysed the multiplex PCR reads with MiXCR anew, one entry per CDR3 protein. The table has 200,000 to 250,000 distinct CDR3 sequences, approximately 20% seen once. Trimming cost V 7 bases and J 0 bases, with 7 bases left between them. The CDR3 has 13 amino acids. CDR1 and CDR2 from the germline V gene are SEHNR and FQNEAQ (reference sequence). V and J are TRBV7-9 and TRBJ1-5; D remains ambiguous. Sample: peripheral blood mononuclear cells (PBMCs), taken at new diagnosis, from a patient treated with antithyroid drugs. This receptor was identified in a female donor with Graves disease. CDR3 in amino acids: CASNENSNQPQHF. The CDR3, as DNA: TGTGCCAGCAATGAGAATAGCAATCAGCCCCAGCATTTT.